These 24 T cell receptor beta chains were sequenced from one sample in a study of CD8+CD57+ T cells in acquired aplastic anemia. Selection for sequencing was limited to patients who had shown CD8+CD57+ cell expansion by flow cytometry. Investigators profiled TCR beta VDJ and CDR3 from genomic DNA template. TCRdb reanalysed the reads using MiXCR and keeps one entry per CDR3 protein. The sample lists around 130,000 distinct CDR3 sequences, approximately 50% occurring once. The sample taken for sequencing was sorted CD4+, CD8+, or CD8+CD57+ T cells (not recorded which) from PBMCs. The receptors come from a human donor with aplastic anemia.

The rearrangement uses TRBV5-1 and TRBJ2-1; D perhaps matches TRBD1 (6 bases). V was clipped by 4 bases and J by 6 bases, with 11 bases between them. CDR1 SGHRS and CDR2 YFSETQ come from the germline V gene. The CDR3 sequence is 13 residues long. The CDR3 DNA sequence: TGCGCCAGCAGCATCCAGGGGCTCAATGAGCAGTTCTTC. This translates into CASSIQGLNEQFF.

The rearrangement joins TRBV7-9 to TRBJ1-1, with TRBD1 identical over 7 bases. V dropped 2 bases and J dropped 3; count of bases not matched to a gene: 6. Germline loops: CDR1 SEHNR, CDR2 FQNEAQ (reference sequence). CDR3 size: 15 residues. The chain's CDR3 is CASSLSGTVHTEAFF. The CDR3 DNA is TGTGCCAGCAGCTTATCCGGGACAGTCCACACTGAAGCTTTCTTT.

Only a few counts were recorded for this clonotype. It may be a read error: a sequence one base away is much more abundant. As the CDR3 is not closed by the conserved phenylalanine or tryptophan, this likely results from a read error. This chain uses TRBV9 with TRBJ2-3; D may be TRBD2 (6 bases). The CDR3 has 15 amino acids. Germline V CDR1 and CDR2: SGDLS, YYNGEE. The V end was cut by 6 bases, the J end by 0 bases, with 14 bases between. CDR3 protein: CASTPWGTSTDTQYS. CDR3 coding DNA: TGTGCCAGCACCCCGTGGGGGACTAGCACAGATACGCAGTATTCT.

Here the CDR3 DNA reads TGCGCCAGCAACAGGGGTCTCGGCACAGATACGCAGTATTTT. Protein product: CASNRGLGTDTQYF. The V call is TRBV10-2, the J call TRBJ2-3; the match to TRBD1 covers 7 bases. Germline values: CDR1 WSHSY, CDR2 SAAADI. CDR3 length: 14 amino acids. The J segment lost 1 base and the V segment lost 7 bases, leaving 5 bases of the junction unmatched.

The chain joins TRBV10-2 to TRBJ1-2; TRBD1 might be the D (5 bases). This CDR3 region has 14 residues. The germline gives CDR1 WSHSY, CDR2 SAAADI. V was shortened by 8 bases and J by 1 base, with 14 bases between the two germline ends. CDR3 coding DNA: TGCGCCAGCGGATCCGACAGTCATAACTATGGCTACACCTTC. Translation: CASGSDSHNYGYTF.

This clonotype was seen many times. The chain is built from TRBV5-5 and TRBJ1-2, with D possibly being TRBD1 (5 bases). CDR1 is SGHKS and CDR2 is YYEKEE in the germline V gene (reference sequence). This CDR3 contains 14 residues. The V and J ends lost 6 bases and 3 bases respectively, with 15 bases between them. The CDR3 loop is CASKPTGGDYGYTF. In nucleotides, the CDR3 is TGTGCCAGCAAGCCTACGGGAGGGGACTATGGCTACACCTTC.

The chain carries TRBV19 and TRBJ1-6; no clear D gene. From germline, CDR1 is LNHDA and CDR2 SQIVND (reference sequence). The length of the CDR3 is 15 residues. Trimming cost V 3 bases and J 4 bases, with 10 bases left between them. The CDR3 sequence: CASSIGREYNSPLHF. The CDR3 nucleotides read TGTGCCAGTAGTATCGGCCGGGAGTATAATTCACCCCTCCACTTT.

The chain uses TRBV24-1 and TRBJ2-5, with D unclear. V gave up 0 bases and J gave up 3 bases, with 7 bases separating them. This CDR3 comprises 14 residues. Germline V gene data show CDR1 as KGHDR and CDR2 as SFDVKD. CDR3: CATSDLGSEETQYF. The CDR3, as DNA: TGTGCCACCAGTGATTTGGGCAGCGAAGAGACCCAGTACTTC.

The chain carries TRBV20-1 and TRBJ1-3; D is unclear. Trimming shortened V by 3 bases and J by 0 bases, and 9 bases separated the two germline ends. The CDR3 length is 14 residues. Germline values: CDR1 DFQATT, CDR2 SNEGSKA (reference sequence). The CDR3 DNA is TGCAGTGCTAGTGATCGACACTCTGGAAACACCATATATTTT. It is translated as CSASDRHSGNTIYF.

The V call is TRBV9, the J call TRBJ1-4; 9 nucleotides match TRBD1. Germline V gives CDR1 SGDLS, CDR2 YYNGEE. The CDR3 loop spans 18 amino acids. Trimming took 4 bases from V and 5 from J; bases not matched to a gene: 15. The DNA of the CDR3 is TGTGCCAGCAGCCCTACAGGGGGCCGTTTCCGGCGGAATGAAAAACTGTTTTTT. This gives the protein CASSPTGGRFRRNEKLFF.

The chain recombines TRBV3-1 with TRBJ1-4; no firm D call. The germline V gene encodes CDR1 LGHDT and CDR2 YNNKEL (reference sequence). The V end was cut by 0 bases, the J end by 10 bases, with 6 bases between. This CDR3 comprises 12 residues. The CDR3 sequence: CASSQDGVKLFF. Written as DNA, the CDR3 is TGTGCCAGCAGCCAAGATGGCGTAAAACTGTTTTTT.

CDR3 DNA: TGTGCCAGCAGTTCCGGACCGCCCCTCCACTTT. Translation: CASSSGPPLHF. This chain uses TRBV6-5 with TRBJ1-6; no clear D gene. V lost 4 bases, J lost 13 bases, and 8 bases lay in between. Per the germline V gene, CDR1 is MNHEY and CDR2 is SVGAGI. CDR3 length equals 11 residues.

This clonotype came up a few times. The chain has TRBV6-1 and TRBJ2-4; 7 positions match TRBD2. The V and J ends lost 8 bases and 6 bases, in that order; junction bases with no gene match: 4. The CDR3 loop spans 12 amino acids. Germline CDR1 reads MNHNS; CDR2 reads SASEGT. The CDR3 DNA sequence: TGTGCCAGCCGGGGGGAGGCAAACATTCAGTACTTC. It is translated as CASRGEANIQYF.

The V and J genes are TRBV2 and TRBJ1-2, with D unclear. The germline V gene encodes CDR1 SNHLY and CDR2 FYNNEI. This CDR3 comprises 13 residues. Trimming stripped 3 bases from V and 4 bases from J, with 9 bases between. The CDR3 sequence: CASSDGGLYGYTF. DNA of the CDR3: TGTGCCAGCAGTGATGGAGGGCTCTATGGCTACACCTTC. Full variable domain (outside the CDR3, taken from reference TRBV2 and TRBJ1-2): EPEVTQTPSHQVTQMGQEVILRCVPISNHLYFYWYRQILGQKVEFLVSFYNNEISEKSEIFDDQFSVERPDGSNFTLKIRSTKLEDSAMYFCASSDGGLYGYTFGSGTRLTVV.

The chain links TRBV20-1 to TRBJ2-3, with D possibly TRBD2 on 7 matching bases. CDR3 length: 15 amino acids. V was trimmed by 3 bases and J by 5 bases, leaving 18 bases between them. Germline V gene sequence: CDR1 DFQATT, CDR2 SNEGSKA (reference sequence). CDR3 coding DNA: TGCAGTGCTAGGGATGTGGGGGGGGGCGTAGATACGCAGTATTTT. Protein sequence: CSARDVGGGVDTQYF.

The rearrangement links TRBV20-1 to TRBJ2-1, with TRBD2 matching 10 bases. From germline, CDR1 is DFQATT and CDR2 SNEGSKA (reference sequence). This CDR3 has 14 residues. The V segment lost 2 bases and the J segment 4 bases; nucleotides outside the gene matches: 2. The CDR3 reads CSARRTSGYNEQFF. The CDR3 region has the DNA TGCAGTGCTAGACGGACTAGCGGTTACAATGAGCAGTTCTTC.

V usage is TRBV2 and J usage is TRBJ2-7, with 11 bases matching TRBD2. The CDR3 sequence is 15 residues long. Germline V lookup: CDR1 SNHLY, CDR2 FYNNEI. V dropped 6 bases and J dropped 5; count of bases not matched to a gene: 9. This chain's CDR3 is CASRATSGSADEQYF. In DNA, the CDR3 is TGTGCCAGCAGGGCAACTAGCGGGAGTGCCGACGAGCAGTACTTC. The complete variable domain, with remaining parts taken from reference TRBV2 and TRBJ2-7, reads EPEVTQTPSHQVTQMGQEVILRCVPISNHLYFYWYRQILGQKVEFLVSFYNNEISEKSEIFDDQFSVERPDGSNFTLKIRSTKLEDSAMYFCASRATSGSADEQYFGPGTRLTVT.

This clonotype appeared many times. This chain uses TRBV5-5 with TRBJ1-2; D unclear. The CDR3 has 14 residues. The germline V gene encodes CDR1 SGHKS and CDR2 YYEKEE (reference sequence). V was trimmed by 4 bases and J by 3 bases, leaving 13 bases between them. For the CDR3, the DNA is TGTGCCAGCAGCGTCAGTGGTTCGGACTATGGCTACACCTTC. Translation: CASSVSGSDYGYTF. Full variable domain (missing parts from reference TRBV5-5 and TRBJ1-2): DAGVTQSPTHLIKTRGQQVTLRCSPISGHKSVSWYQQVLGQGPQFIFQYYEKEERGRGNFPDRFSARQFPNYSSELNVNALLLGDSALYLCASSVSGSDYGYTFGSGTRLTVV.

Here the CDR3 DNA reads TGCAGCGGGGAGTGGGGGCGGGACACAGATACGCAGTATTTT. Its protein is CSGEWGRDTDTQYF. The chain joins TRBV29-1 to TRBJ2-3, with D perhaps assigned TRBD1 or TRBD2 (6 bases each). Germline lookup yields CDR1 SQVTM and CDR2 ANQGSEA. The germline V and J ends were trimmed by 7 bases and 2 bases, with 16 bases remaining between them. CDR3 size: 14 residues.

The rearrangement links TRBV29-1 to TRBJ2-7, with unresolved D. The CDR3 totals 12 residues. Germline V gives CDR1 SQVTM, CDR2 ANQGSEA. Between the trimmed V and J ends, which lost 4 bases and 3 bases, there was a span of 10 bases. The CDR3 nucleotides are TGCAGCGTTGGCCTCTTAGGCTACGAGCAGTACTTC. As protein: CSVGLLGYEQYF.

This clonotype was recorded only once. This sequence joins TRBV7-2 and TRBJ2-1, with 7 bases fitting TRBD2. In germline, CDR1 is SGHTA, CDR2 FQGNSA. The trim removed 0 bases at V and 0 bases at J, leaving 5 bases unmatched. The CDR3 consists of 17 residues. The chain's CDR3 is CASSLAGGTSSYNEQFF. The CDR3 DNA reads TGTGCCAGCAGCTTAGCCGGGGGGACGAGCTCCTACAATGAGCAGTTCTTC. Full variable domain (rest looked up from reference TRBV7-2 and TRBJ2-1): GAGVSQSPSNKVTEKGKDVELRCDPISGHTALYWYRQSLGQGLEFLIYFQGNSAPDKSGLPSDRFSAERTGGSVSTLTIQRTQQEDSAVYLCASSLAGGTSSYNEQFFGPGTRLTVL.

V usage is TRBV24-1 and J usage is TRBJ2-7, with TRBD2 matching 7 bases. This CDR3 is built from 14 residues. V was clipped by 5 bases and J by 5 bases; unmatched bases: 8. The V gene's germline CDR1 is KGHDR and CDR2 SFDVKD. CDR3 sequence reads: CATSAPGGADEQYF. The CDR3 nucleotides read TGTGCCACCAGTGCCCCGGGGGGTGCCGACGAGCAGTACTTC.

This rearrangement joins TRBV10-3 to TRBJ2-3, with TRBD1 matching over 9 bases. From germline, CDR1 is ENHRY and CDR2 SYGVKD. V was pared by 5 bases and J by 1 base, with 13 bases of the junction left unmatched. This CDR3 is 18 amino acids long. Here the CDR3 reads CAISPGQGRSSGTDTQYF. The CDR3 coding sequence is TGTGCCATCAGTCCCGGACAGGGGCGGTCTTCTGGCACAGATACGCAGTATTTT.

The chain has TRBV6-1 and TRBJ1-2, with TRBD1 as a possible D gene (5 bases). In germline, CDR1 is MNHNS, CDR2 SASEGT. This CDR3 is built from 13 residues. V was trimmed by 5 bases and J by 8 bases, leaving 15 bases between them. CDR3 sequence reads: CASSPLGAWGYTF. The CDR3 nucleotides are TGTGCCAGCAGTCCCCTCGGGGCGTGGGGCTACACCTTC.